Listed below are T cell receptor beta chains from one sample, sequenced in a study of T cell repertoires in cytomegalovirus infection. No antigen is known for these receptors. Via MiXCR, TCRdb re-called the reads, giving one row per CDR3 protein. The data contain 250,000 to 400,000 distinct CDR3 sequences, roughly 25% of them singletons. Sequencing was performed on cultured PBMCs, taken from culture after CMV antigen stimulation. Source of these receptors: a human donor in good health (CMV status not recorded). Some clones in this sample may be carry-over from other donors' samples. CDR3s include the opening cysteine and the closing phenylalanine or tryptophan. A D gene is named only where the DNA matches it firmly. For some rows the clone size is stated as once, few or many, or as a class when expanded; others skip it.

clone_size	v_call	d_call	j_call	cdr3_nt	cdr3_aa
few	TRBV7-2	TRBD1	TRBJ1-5	TGTGCCAGCAGCAAAAAGGACAGGGGGCGAAATCAGCCCCAGCATTTT	CASSKKDRGRNQPQHF
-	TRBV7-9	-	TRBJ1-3	TGTGCCAGCAGCATGGGGACGACTGGAAACACCATATATTTT	CASSMGTTGNTIYF
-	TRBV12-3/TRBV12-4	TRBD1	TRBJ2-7	TGTGCCAGCAGGGAGACAGGGGGCGGCTCCTACGAGCAGTACTTC	CASRETGGGSYEQYF
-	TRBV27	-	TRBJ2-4	TGTGCCAGCACTCCCGGGATAGACATTCAGTACTTC	CASTPGIDIQYF
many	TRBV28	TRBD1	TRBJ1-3	TGTGCCAGCAGTCCTCCGACAGGGGGAGGTGGAAACACCATATATTTT	CASSPPTGGGGNTIYF
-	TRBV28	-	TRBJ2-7	TGTGCCAGCAGTCCCACAGGGATCTACGAGCAGTACTTC	CASSPTGIYEQYF
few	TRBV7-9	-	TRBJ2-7	TGTGCCAGCAGCTTTGATGGGGGATCCTACGAGCAGTACTTC	CASSFDGGSYEQYF
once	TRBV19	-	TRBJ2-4	TGTGCCAGTAGTCTCAAGTCCTGGGACATTCAGTACTTC	CASSLKSWDIQYF
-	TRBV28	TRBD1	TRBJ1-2	TGTGCCAGCAGTTTCACCGGGACAGGGATCTTCGGGAATGGCTACACCTTC	CASSFTGTGIFGNGYTF
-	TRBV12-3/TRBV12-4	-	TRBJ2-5	TGTGCCAGCAGTTTAATAGGTCGGGAGAGGGAGACCCAGTACTTC	CASSLIGRERETQYF
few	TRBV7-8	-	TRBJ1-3	TGTGCCAGCAGCTTAGTTGCCTCCTCTGGAAACACCATATATTTT	CASSLVASSGNTIYF
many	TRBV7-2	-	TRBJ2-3	TGTGCCAGCAGCTTGGGGGGAGGCACCCCCGATACGCAGTATTTT	CASSLGGGTPDTQYF
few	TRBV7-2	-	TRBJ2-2	TGTGCCAGCAGCTTAGAACCATCCGGGGAGCTGTTTTTT	CASSLEPSGELFF
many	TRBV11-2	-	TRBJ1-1	TGTGCCAGCAGCTTAGAGGGGGGTGCGACCAACACTGAAGCTTTCTTT	CASSLEGGATNTEAFF
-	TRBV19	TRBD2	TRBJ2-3	TGTGCCAGTAGTATTTCGGGGGGTAGAGCAGATACGCAGTATTTT	CASSISGGRADTQYF